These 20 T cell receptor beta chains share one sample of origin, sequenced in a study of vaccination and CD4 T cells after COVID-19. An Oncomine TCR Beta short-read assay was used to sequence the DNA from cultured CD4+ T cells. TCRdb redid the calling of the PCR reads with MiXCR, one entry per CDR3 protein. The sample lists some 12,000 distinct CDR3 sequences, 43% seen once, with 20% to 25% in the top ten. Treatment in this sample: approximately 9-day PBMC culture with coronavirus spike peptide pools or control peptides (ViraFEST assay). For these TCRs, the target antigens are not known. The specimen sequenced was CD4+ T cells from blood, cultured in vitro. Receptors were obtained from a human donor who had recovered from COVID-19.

CDR3 region: CASRGRRTEAFF. DNA for the CDR3: TGTGCCAGCAGAGGACGGAGGACTGAAGCTTTCTTT. This chain links TRBV2 with TRBJ1-1; D unclear. This CDR3 has 12 residues. Per germline, CDR1 SNHLY and CDR2 FYNNEI. The ends were cut back, 6 bases at V and 5 bases at J, with 10 bases in the middle.

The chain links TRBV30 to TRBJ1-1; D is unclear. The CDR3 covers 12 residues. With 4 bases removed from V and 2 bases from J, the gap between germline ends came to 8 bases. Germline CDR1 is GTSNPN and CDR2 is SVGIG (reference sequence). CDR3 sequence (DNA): TGTGCCTGGACTCTGTCCAACACTGAAGCTTTCTTT. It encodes CAWTLSNTEAFF.

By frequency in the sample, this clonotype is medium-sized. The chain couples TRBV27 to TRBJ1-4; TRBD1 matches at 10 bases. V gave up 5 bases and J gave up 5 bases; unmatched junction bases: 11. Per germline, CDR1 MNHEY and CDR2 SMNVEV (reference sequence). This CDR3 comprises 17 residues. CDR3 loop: CASSPLGQGDGNEKLFF. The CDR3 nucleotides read TGTGCCAGCAGTCCCCTCGGACAGGGGGACGGGAATGAAAAACTGTTTTTT.

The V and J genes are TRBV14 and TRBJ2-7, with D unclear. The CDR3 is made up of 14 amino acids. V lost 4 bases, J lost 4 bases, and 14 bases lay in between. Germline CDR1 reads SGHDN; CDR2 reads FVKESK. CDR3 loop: CASSRMGSLYEQYF. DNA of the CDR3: TGTGCCAGCAGCCGGATGGGCAGCCTTTACGAGCAGTACTTC.

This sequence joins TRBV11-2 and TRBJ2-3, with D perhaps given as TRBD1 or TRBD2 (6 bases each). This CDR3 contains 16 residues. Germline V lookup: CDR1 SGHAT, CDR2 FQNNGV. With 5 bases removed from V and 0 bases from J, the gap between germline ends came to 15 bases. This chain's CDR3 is CASSLVGGGSTDTQYF. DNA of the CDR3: TGTGCCAGCAGCCTGGTGGGGGGCGGTAGCACAGATACGCAGTATTTT.

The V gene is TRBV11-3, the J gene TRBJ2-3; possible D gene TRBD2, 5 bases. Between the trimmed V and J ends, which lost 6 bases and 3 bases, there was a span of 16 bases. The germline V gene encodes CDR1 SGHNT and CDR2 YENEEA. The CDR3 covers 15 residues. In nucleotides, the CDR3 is TGTGCCAGCAGACTAGACCCAGTTCTGACAGATACGCAGTATTTT. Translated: CASRLDPVLTDTQYF.

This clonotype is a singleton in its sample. The CDR3 region is CASISLAGGYNEQFF. The CDR3 region has the DNA TGTGCCAGCATTTCACTAGCGGGGGGTTACAATGAGCAGTTCTTC. The V call is TRBV6-2 or TRBV6-3, the J call TRBJ2-1; 12 nucleotides agree with TRBD2. Losses at the gene ends were 7 bases for V and 4 bases for J; bases not matched to a gene: 5. The CDR3 is made up of 15 amino acids. CDR1 MNHEY and CDR2 SVGEGT come from the germline V gene.

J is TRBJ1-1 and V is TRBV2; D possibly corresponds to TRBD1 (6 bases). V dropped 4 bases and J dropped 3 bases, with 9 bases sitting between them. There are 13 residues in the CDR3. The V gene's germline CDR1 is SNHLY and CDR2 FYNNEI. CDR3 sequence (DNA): TGTGCCAGCAGTGGAGGGGGGTACACTGAAGCTTTCTTT. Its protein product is CASSGGGYTEAFF.

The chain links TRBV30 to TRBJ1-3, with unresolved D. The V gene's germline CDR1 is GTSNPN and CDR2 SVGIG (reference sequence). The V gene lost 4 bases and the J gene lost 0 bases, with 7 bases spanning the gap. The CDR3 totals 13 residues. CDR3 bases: TGTGCCTGGACAGGAGACTCTGGAAACACCATATATTTT. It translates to CAWTGDSGNTIYF.

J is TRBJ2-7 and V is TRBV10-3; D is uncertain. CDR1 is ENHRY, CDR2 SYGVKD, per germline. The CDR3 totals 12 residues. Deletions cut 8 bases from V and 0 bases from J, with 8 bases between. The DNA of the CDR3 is TGTGCCATCGCTGGGGACTCCTACGAGCAGTACTTC. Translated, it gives CAIAGDSYEQYF.

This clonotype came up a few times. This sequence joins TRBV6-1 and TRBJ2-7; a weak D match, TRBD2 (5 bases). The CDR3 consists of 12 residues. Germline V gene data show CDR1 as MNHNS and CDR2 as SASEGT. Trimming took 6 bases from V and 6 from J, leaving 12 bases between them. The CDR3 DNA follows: TGTGCCAGCAGGAGGGTAGAAGGCGAGCAGTACTTC. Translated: CASRRVEGEQYF.

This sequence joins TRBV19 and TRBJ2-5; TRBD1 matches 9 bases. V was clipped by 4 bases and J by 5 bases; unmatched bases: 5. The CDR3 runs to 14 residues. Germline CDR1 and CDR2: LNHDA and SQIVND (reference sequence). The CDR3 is CASSRTGAGETQYF. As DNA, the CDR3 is TGTGCCAGTAGTAGGACAGGGGCGGGGGAGACCCAGTACTTC.

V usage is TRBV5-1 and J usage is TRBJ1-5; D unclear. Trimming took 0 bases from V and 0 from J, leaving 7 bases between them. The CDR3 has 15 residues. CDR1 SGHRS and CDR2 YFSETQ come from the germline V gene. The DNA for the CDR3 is TGCGCCAGCAGCTTGGACGGCAATAGCAATCAGCCCCAGCATTTT. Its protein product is CASSLDGNSNQPQHF.

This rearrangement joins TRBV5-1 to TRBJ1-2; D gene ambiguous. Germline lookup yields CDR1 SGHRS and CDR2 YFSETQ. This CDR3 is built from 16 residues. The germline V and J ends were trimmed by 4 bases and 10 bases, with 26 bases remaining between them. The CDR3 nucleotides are TGCGCCAGCAGCCTGCAACCAATCAGGTTATTGAGAGACTACACCTTC. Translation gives CASSLQPIRLLRDYTF.

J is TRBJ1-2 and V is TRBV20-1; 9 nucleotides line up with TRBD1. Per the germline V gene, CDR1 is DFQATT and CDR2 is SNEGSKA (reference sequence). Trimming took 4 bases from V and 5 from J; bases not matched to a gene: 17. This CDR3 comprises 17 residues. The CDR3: CSANSLILGQGQYGYTF. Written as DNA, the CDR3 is TGCAGTGCTAACTCTCTTATACTAGGACAGGGGCAGTATGGCTACACCTTC.

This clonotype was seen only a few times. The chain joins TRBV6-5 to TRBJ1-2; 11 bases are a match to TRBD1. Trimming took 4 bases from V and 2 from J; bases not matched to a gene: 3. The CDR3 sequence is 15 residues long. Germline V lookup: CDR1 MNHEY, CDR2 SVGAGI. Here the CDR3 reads CASSSWDRGNYGYTF. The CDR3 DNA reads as TGTGCCAGCAGTTCTTGGGACAGGGGGAACTATGGCTACACCTTC.

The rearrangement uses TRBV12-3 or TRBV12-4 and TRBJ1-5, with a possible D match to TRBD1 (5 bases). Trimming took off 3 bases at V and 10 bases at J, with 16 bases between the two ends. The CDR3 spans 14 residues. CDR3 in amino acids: CASSFNQQVSPQHF. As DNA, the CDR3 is TGTGCCAGCAGTTTCAATCAACAGGTCAGCCCCCAGCATTTT.

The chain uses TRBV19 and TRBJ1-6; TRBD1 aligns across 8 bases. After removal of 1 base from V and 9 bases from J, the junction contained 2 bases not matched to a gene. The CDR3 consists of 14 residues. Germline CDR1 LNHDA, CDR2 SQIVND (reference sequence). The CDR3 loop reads CASSIGTGISPLHF. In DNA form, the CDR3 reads TGTGCCAGTAGTATAGGGACAGGGATTTCACCCCTCCACTTT.

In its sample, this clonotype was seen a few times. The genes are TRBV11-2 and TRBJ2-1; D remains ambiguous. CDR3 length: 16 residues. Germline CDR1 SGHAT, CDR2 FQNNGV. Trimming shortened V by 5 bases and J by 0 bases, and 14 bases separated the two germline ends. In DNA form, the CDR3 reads TGTGCCAGCAGCGTCTTATATCTCAGCTCCTACAATGAGCAGTTCTTC. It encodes CASSVLYLSSYNEQFF. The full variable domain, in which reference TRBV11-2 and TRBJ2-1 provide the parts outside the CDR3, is EAGVAQSPRYKIIEKRQSVAFWCNPISGHATLYWYQQILGQGPKLLIQFQNNGVVDDSQLPKDRFSAERLKGVDSTLKIQPAKLEDSAVYLCASSVLYLSSYNEQFFGPGTRLTVL.

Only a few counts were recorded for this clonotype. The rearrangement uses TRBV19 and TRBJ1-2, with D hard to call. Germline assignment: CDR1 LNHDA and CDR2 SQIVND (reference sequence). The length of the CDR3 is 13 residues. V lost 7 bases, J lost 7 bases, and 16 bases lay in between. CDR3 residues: CASTTVTDGGYTF. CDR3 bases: TGTGCCAGTACCACCGTCACGGATGGTGGCTACACCTTC.